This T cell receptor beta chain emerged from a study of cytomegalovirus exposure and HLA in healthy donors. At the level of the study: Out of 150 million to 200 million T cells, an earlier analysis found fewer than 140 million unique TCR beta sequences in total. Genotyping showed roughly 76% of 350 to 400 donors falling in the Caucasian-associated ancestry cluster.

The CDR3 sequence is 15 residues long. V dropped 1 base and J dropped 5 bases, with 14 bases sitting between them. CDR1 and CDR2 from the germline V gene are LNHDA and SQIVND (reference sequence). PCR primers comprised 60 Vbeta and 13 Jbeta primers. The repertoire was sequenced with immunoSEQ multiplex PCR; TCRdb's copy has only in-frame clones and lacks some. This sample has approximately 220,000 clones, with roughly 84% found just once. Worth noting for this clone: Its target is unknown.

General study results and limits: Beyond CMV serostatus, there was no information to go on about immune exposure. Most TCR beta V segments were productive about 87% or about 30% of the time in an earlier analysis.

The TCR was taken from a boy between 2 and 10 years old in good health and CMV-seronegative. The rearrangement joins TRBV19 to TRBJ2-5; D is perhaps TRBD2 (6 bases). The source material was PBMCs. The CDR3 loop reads CASSIARGGAETQYF. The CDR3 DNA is TGTGCCAGTAGTATAGCCCGCGGAGGGGCCGAGACCCAGTACTTC.